The 5 T cell receptor beta chains reported below all come from one sample, sequenced in a study of blood T cell repertoires in COVID-19. Clones were sequenced by immunoSEQ multiplex PCR, and TCRdb holds only the in-frame ones, with some missing. The sample has under 75,000 clones, more than 75% seen once. Sequences were obtained from peripheral blood. The receptors originated from a woman aged 18-29 years with acute or convalescent COVID-19.

This clone was seen once. The CDR3 sequence: CASSQDHHGTSVLNEQFF. As DNA, the CDR3 is TGCGCCAGCAGCCAAGATCATCACGGGACTAGCGTATTGAATGAGCAGTTCTTC. This rearrangement joins TRBV4-3 to TRBJ2-1; 10 bases are a match to TRBD2. The germline V gene has CDR1 LGHNA and CDR2 YSLEER. Trimming at V came to 0 bases and at J to 7 bases, leaving 12 bases not matched to a gene. The CDR3 totals 18 residues.

CDR3 region: CASSSGLVGETQYF. The CDR3 region has the DNA TGTGCCAGCAGCTCGGGACTAGTTGGGGAGACCCAGTACTTC. This rearrangement joins TRBV7-9 to TRBJ2-5, with 8 bases aligning to TRBD2. Germline CDR1 and CDR2: SEHNR and FQNEAQ (reference sequence). V was clipped by 4 bases and J by 5 bases; unmatched bases: 6. This CDR3 has 14 amino acids.

The V and J genes are TRBV6-4 and TRBJ2-5, with 12 bases fitting TRBD1. Germline CDR1 reads MRHNA; CDR2 reads SNTAGT. The CDR3 is made up of 18 amino acids. V shed 2 bases and J 2 bases; nucleotides not matched to a gene: 9. The CDR3 loop is CASSDRGTGGSRQETQYF. In DNA, the CDR3 is TGTGCCAGCAGTGACAGGGGGACAGGGGGCTCTCGTCAAGAGACCCAGTACTTC.

The V call is TRBV14, the J call TRBJ2-7, with TRBD1 matching over 7 bases. Trimming took 2 bases from V and 7 from J; bases not matched to a gene: 17. The length of the CDR3 is 17 residues. Germline V CDR1 and CDR2: SGHDN, FVKESK. CDR3 bases: TGTGCCAGCAGCCAAAAAACCCGGGACAGTCCGTGGGGGGAGCAGTACTTC. Translation gives CASSQKTRDSPWGEQYF. Full variable domain (outside the CDR3, taken from reference TRBV14 and TRBJ2-7): EAGVTQFPSHSVIEKGQTVTLRCDPISGHDNLYWYRRVMGKEIKFLLHFVKESKQDESGMPNNRFLAERTGGTYSTLKVQPAELEDSGVYFCASSQKTRDSPWGEQYFGPGTRLTVT.

The CDR3 DNA sequence: TGCGCCAGCAGCGTCAGTCCGCGGGTGGGACTAGCGGGACCCACAGATACGCAGTATTTT. It is translated as CASSVSPRVGLAGPTDTQYF. The gene calls are TRBV4-1 and TRBJ2-3; 13 nucleotides align to TRBD2. The CDR3 extends over 20 amino acids. The ends lost 5 bases at V and 2 bases at J; junction bases unmatched: 16. The germline V gene encodes CDR1 MGHRA and CDR2 YSYEKL.